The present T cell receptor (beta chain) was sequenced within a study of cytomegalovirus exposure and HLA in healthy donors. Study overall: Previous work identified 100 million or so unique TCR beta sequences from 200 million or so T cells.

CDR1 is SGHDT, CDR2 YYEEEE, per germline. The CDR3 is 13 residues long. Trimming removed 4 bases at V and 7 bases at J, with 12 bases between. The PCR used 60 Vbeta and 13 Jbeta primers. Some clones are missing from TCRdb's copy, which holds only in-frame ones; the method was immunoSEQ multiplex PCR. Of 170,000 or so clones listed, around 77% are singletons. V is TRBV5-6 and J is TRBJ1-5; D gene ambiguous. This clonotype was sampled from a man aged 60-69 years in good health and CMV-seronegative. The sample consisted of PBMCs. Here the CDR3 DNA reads TGTGCCAGCAGCCTTATGGCCGAACAGCCCCAGCATTTT. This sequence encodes CASSLMAEQPQHF.